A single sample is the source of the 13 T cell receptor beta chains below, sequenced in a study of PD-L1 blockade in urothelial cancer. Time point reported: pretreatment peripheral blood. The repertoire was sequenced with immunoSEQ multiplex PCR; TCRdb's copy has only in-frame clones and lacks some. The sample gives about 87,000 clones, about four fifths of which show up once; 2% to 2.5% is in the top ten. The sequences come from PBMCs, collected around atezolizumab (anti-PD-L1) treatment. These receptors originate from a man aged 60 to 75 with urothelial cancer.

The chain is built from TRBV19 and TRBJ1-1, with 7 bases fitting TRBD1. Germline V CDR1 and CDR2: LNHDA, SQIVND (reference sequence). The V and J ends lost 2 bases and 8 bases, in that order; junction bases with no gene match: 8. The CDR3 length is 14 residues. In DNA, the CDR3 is TGTGCCAGTAGTATATCGGGACAGTCAAACGAAGCTTTCTTT. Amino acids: CASSISGQSNEAFF.

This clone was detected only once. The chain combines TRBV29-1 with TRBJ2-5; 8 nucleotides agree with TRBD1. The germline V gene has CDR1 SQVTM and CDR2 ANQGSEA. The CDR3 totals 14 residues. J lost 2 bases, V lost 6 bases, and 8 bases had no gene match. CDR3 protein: CSVKAGTGQETQYF. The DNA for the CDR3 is TGCAGCGTCAAAGCCGGGACAGGACAAGAGACCCAGTACTTC.

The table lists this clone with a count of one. The DNA of the CDR3 is TGTGCCAGCAGCGTAGGAGTGGGCAGCAATCAGCCCCAGCATTTT. Translated, it gives CASSVGVGSNQPQHF. The chain recombines TRBV9 with TRBJ1-5, with D unclear. Trimming pared 0 bases from V and 1 base from J, leaving 8 bases between. The germline V gene has CDR1 SGDLS and CDR2 YYNGEE. This CDR3 has 15 residues.

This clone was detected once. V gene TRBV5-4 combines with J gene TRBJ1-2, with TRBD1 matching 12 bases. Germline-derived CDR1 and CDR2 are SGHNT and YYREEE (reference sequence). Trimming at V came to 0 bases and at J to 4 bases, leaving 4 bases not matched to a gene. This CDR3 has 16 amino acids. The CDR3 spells CASSLGGQGALYGYTF. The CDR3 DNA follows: TGTGCCAGCAGCTTGGGGGGACAGGGGGCCCTCTATGGCTACACCTTC.

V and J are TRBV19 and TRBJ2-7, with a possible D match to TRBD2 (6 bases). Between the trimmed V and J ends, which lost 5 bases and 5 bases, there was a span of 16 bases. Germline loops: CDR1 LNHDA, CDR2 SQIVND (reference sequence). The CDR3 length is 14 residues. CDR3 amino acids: CASSAMRGINEQYF. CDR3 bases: TGTGCCAGTAGTGCCATGCGGGGAATCAACGAGCAGTACTTC.

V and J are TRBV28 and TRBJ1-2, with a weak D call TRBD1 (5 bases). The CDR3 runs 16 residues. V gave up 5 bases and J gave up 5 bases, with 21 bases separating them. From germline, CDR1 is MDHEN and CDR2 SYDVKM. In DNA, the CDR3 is TGTGCCAGCAGTGGCCCAGCGGGGCAGGGAGGGTATGGCTACACCTTC. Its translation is CASSGPAGQGGYGYTF.

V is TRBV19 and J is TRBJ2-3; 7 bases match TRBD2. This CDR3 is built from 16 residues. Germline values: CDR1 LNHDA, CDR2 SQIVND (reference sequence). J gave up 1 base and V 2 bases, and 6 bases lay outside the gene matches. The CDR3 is CASSIRASGRTDTQYF. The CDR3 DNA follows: TGTGCCAGTAGTATAAGGGCTAGCGGACGCACAGATACGCAGTATTTT.

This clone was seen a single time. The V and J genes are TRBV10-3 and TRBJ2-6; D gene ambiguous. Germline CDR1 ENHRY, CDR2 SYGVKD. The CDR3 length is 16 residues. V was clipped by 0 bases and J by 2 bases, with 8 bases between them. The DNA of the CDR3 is TGTGCCATCAGTGAGTCGTGGAGAGCTGGGGCCAACGTCCTGACTTTC. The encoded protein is CAISESWRAGANVLTF.

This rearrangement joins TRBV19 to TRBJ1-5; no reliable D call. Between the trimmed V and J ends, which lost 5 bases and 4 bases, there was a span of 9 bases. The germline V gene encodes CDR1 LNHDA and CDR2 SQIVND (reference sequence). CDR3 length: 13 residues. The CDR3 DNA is TGTGCCAGTAGTGGGCAGATAAATCAGCCCCAGCATTTT. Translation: CASSGQINQPQHF.

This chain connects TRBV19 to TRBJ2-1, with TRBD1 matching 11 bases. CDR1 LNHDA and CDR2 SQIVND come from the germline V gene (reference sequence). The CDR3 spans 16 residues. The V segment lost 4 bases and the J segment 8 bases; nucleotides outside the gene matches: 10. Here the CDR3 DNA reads TGTGCCAGTAGTAACCTTCCGGGACAGGGGGTCGATGAGCAGTTCTTC. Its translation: CASSNLPGQGVDEQFF.

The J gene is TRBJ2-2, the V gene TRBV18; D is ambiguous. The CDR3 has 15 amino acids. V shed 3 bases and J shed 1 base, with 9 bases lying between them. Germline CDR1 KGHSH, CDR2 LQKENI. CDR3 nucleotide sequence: TGTGCCAGCTCACCCACCCAGTTGAACACCGGGGAGCTGTTTTTT. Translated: CASSPTQLNTGELFF.

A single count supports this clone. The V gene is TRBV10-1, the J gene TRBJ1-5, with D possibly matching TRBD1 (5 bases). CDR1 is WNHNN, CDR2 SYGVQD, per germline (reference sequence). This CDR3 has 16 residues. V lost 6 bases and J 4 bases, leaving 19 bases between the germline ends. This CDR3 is CASRPVKTALNQPQHF. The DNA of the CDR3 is TGCGCCAGCAGGCCTGTCAAGACAGCCCTTAATCAGCCCCAGCATTTT.

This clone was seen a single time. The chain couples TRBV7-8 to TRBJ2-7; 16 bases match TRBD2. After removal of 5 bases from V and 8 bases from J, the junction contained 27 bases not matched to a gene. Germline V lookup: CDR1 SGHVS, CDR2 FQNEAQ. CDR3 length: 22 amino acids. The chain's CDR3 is CASSAVEVVSTGTSGRATKQYF. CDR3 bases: TGTGCCAGCAGCGCAGTCGAGGTAGTCTCGACAGGGACTAGCGGGAGGGCTACGAAGCAGTACTTC.